The 17 T cell receptor beta chains listed next were all sequenced from one sample in a study of T cell responses to AZD1222 COVID-19 vaccine. Clones were read by immunoSEQ multiplex PCR, and TCRdb kept only the in-frame ones, dropping some. Here the sample spans 250,000 to 300,000 clones, 94% being singletons. Specimen: peripheral blood, collected 28 days after the second AZD1222 dose. These receptors were collected from an adult who received the AZD1222 COVID-19 vaccine.

This sequence joins TRBV11-2 and TRBJ1-1; unclear D gene. The V gene lost 0 bases and the J gene lost 0 bases, with 8 bases spanning the gap. CDR1 and CDR2 (germline): SGHAT, FQNNGV. The length of the CDR3 is 15 residues. The CDR3 nucleotides read TGTGCCAGCAGCTTAGAGGCCAGTGTGAACACTGAAGCTTTCTTT. This encodes CASSLEASVNTEAFF.

This clone was detected only once. This rearrangement joins TRBV28 to TRBJ2-7, with 10 bases fitting TRBD2. CDR1 is MDHEN and CDR2 is SYDVKM in the germline V gene. The CDR3 is 16 residues long. V gave up 5 bases and J gave up 2 bases; unmatched junction bases: 9. The CDR3 here is CASSPPLSGGAYEQYF. The CDR3 nucleotides read TGTGCCAGCAGTCCCCCTCTGAGCGGGGGGGCCTACGAGCAGTACTTC.

The V call is TRBV6-5, the J call TRBJ2-3; possibly TRBD1 for D (6 bases). This CDR3 region has 14 residues. V lost 4 bases to trimming and J lost 0 bases, with 8 bases between them. Germline CDR1 is MNHEY and CDR2 is SVGAGI. CDR3 residues: CASSWTESTDTQYF. The CDR3 DNA sequence: TGTGCCAGCAGTTGGACAGAAAGCACAGATACGCAGTATTTT.

The CDR3 loop is CASRASLDGYTF. CDR3 sequence (DNA): TGTGCCAGCAGAGCCTCCCTCGATGGCTACACCTTC. The V call is TRBV2, the J call TRBJ1-2; D remains unclear. This CDR3 has 12 amino acids. Between the trimmed V and J ends, which lost 6 bases and 6 bases, there was a span of 11 bases. CDR1 is SNHLY and CDR2 is FYNNEI in the germline V gene.

The sample holds one count of this clone. This chain uses TRBV6-2 or TRBV6-3 with TRBJ2-5; 7 bases align to TRBD1. The CDR3 covers 15 residues. Germline V gene sequence: CDR1 MNHEY, CDR2 SVGEGT. Trimming cost V 5 bases and J 5 bases; bases outside gene matches: 11. CDR3 DNA sequence: TGTGCCAGCAGTATGCTAAGGGGGCGCGGGGAGACCCAGTACTTC. This gives the protein CASSMLRGRGETQYF.

The gene calls are TRBV29-1 and TRBJ1-1; D possibly corresponds to TRBD1 (6 bases). Germline CDR1 and CDR2: SQVTM and ANQGSEA. Trimming removed 7 bases at V and 3 bases at J, with 18 bases between. This CDR3 is 14 amino acids long. CDR3 residues: CSGRYRATDTEAFF. Written as DNA, the CDR3 is TGCAGCGGAAGATACAGGGCTACGGACACTGAAGCTTTCTTT. Looking up the rest from reference TRBV29-1 and TRBJ1-1 gives the full variable domain: SAVISQKPSRDICQRGTSLTIQCQVDSQVTMMFWYRQQPGQSLTLIATANQGSEATYESGFVIDKFPISRPNLTFSTLTVSNMSPEDSSIYLCSGRYRATDTEAFFGQGTRLTVV.

The genes are TRBV21-1 and TRBJ1-2; TRBD1, the table's D call, lacks a check against the DNA. TRBV21-1 is labeled a pseudogene. This CDR3 is 15 amino acids long. The CDR3 sequence is CASSNGDRGIWGYTF. For the CDR3, the DNA is TGTGCCAGCAGCAACGGGGACAGGGGGATATGGGGCTACACCTTC.

The chain carries TRBV5-1 and TRBJ2-3; tentative D call: TRBD1 (8 bases). The CDR3 runs 16 residues. Germline CDR1 is SGHRS and CDR2 is YFSETQ. V was clipped by 3 bases and J by 7 bases, with 21 bases between them. The CDR3 DNA reads TGCGCCAGCAGCTCGGGGAGGGCAGGGGGCGCATATACGCAGTATTTT. Its protein is CASSSGRAGGAYTQYF.

This chain's CDR3 is CASSKVSGDTQYF. The CDR3 DNA follows: TGTGCCAGCAGCAAAGTCAGCGGAGATACGCAGTATTTT. The chain couples TRBV7-2 to TRBJ2-3, with a tentative D call TRBD2 (5 bases). This CDR3 comprises 13 residues. Trimming took off 5 bases at V and 5 bases at J, with 11 bases between the two ends. The germline V gene has CDR1 SGHTA and CDR2 FQGNSA.

The rearrangement links TRBV11-2 to TRBJ2-3; TRBD2 agrees at 11 bases. The CDR3 is 16 amino acids. V lost 5 bases and J lost 4; bases outside the gene matches: 8. Germline V gene sequence: CDR1 SGHAT, CDR2 FQNNGV. The CDR3 spells CASSPTTSGESDTQYF. The CDR3 nucleotides are TGTGCCAGCAGCCCCACGACTAGCGGGGAATCAGATACGCAGTATTTT.

This CDR3 is CASSFGPGGEQFF. The CDR3 DNA is TGTGCCAGCAGTTTTGGTCCAGGCGGAGAGCAGTTCTTC. The rearrangement links TRBV12-3 or TRBV12-4 to TRBJ2-1, with no clear D. This CDR3 has 13 residues. V was shortened by 3 bases and J by 10 bases, with 13 bases between the two germline ends.

The rearrangement joins TRBV7-9 to TRBJ2-7, with D perhaps given as TRBD1 or TRBD2 (6 bases each). The CDR3 extends over 14 amino acids. From germline, CDR1 is SEHNR and CDR2 FQNEAQ (reference sequence). Trimming removed 6 bases from V and 3 bases from J, with 15 bases in between. CDR3 in amino acids: CASSAGGGYYEQYF. CDR3 nucleotides: TGTGCCAGCAGTGCTGGAGGGGGTTACTACGAGCAGTACTTC.

V gene TRBV6-2 or TRBV6-3 combines with J gene TRBJ2-3; no reliable D call. Germline-derived CDR1 and CDR2 are MNHEY and SVGEGT. This CDR3 has 14 amino acids. Trimming took 0 bases from V and 2 from J, leaving 6 bases between them. CDR3 DNA: TGTGCCAGCAGTTACTCAATAGCCACAGATACGCAGTATTTT. Its translation: CASSYSIATDTQYF.

A few counts support this clone. The chain employs TRBV7-3 and TRBJ1-2, with TRBD1 matching over 10 bases. Losses at the gene ends were 5 bases for V and 2 bases for J; bases not matched to a gene: 5. Germline CDR1 reads SGHTA; CDR2 reads FQGTGA. CDR3 length equals 15 residues. The CDR3: CASSQGQGRNYGYTF. The CDR3 nucleotides read TGTGCCAGCAGCCAGGGACAGGGGCGAAACTATGGCTACACCTTC.

This rearrangement joins TRBV28 to TRBJ1-5; no firm D call. This CDR3 contains 15 residues. Trimming pared 3 bases from V and 3 bases from J, leaving 12 bases between. Per the germline V gene, CDR1 is MDHEN and CDR2 is SYDVKM. CDR3 coding DNA: TGTGCCAGCAGTTTTTTTCCGGGCGCCAATCAGCCCCAGCATTTT. It codes for CASSFFPGANQPQHF.

The table lists this clone with a count of one. The CDR3 nucleotides are TGCGCCAGCAGCCAAGGGGTTGGGGAGCGGTCCCCCTACGAGCAGTACTTC. Translating it yields CASSQGVGERSPYEQYF. The chain combines TRBV4-1 with TRBJ2-7; D might be TRBD2 (5 bases). The V end lost 1 base, the J end lost 2 bases, and 18 bases lay between the germline ends. The CDR3 has 17 residues. Per germline, CDR1 MGHRA and CDR2 YSYEKL.

CDR3 bases: TGCAGCGTTGAAGGCGTTAAAGGACATGACAATCCTGGGCAAAAACTGTTTTTT. Translation: CSVEGVKGHDNPGQKLFF. This sequence joins TRBV29-1 and TRBJ1-4, with D possibly being TRBD1 (5 bases). CDR1 is SQVTM, CDR2 ANQGSEA, per germline. The V end lost 1 base, the J end lost 9 bases, and 27 bases lay between the germline ends. This CDR3 comprises 18 residues.